This T cell receptor (beta chain) came from a study of technical replicates of blood from a few donors. For this clone: Distinct nucleotide sequences in the sample also encode this CDR3.

CDR3 length equals 15 residues. V shed 1 base, J shed 5 bases, and the junction held 6 bases outside the gene matches. Germline V gene lookup returns CDR1 MGHRA and CDR2 YSYEKL. Profiled with immunoSEQ multiplex PCR; TCRdb holds only in-frame clones, not every one. Among around 93,000 clones listed, just under 95% were seen once. The clonotype was recovered from a human donor in good health. Sequencing was done on a sample of T cells isolated from PBMCs. The chain carries TRBV4-1 and TRBJ2-5; TRBD2 matches 8 bases. CDR3 region: CASSQGGGRSETQYF. CDR3 DNA: TGCGCCAGCAGCCAAGGGGGCGGGAGGTCGGAGACCCAGTACTTC.